The rows below give T cell receptor beta chains drawn from one sample of a study of Graves' ophthalmopathy and Graves' hyperthyroidism. TCRdb re-analysed the multiplex PCR reads in MiXCR, keeping a single row per CDR3 protein. Among 200,000 to 250,000 distinct CDR3 sequences listed, roughly 21% were seen once. Sequenced input: peripheral blood. The receptors here all came from a woman between 45 and 60 years old with Graves' ophthalmopathy. Both conserved end residues are part of each CDR3. Fields, in order: J gene, CDR3 length, V gene, clone size, D gene, CDR3 protein, CDR3 DNA. D genes are given only for firm matches. Clone size appears in some rows only: once, few, many, or a class for an expanded clone.

>TRBJ1-2|13|TRBV20-1|.|TRBD1
CSARETGDYGYTF
TGCAGTGCTAGAGAAACAGGGGACTATGGCTACACCTTC
>TRBJ2-7|15|TRBV6-1|once|.
CASSRQLGTDYEQYF
TGTGCCAGCTCCCGTCAATTGGGGACCGACTACGAGCAGTACTTC
>TRBJ1-1|15|TRBV11-2|.|.
CASSLDAGRDTEAFF
TGTGCCAGCAGCTTAGATGCAGGGAGGGACACTGAAGCTTTCTTT
>TRBJ1-1|16|TRBV6-1|.|TRBD1
CASILRTGVMNTEAFF
TGTGCCAGCATCCTACGTACAGGGGTCATGAACACTGAAGCTTTCTTT
>TRBJ1-2|17|TRBV28|.|TRBD1
CASSLSAGGPPPYGYTF
TGTGCCAGCAGTTTATCGGCAGGGGGGCCCCCTCCCTATGGCTACACCTTC
>TRBJ1-5|15|TRBV10-3|few|.
CAISELGVSNQPQHF
TGTGCCATCAGTGAGCTTGGGGTTAGCAATCAGCCCCAGCATTTT
>TRBJ1-2|14|TRBV28|many|TRBD1
CASSVGGQSYGYTF
TGTGCCAGCAGCGTGGGGGGACAGTCCTATGGCTACACCTTC
>TRBJ2-7|14|TRBV6-5|few|.
CASSWTDPLNEQYF
TGTGCCAGCAGTTGGACAGACCCATTGAACGAGCAGTACTTC
>TRBJ2-1|13|TRBV5-1|many|TRBD2
CASRTSDYNEQFF
TGCGCCAGCAGGACTAGCGACTACAATGAGCAGTTCTTC
>TRBJ2-7|11|TRBV6-1|many|.
CARPGLNEQYF
TGTGCCAGGCCGGGCCTTAACGAGCAGTACTTC
>TRBJ1-2|15|TRBV12-5|many|TRBD1
CASGPQPGGNYGYTF
TGTGCTAGTGGTCCCCAGCCAGGGGGTAACTATGGCTACACCTTC
>TRBJ1-6|18|TRBV6-5|many|TRBD1
CASSIMTGRLPYNSPLHF
TGTGCCAGCAGTATAATGACAGGGAGGTTGCCCTATAATTCACCCCTCCACTTT
>TRBJ2-5|13|TRBV20-1|.|TRBD1
CSASLTGEVTQYF
TGCAGTGCTAGTCTGACAGGGGAGGTTACCCAGTACTTC
>TRBJ1-2|14|TRBV9|.|.
CASSVAPQEDGYTF
TGTGCCAGCAGCGTAGCTCCACAGGAAGATGGCTACACCTTC
>TRBJ2-7|12|TRBV7-2|many|TRBD2
CATGLTSGEQYF
TGTGCCACAGGTCTGACTAGCGGCGAGCAGTACTTC
>TRBJ1-2|13|TRBV12-3/TRBV12-4|many|TRBD1
CASSGTGAAGYTF
TGTGCCAGCAGCGGGACAGGGGCTGCTGGCTACACCTTC
>TRBJ2-5|14|TRBV30|.|.
CAWTGVPRRETQYF
TGTGCCTGGACAGGGGTCCCCAGGCGAGAGACCCAGTACTTC
>TRBJ1-5|12|TRBV12-3/TRBV12-4|many|.
CASGVGNQPQHF
TGTGCCAGCGGGGTCGGCAATCAGCCCCAGCATTTT
>TRBJ2-7|16|TRBV19|many|.
CASSTRSPGSSYEQYF
TGTGCCAGTAGTACGCGCTCCCCGGGGAGCTCCTACGAGCAGTACTTC
>TRBJ1-2|12|TRBV6-2/TRBV6-3|.|.
CASSYLTYGYTF
TGTGCCAGCAGTTACCTAACCTATGGCTACACCTTC
>TRBJ2-6|16|TRBV30|many|.
CAWSASGVGGANVLTF
TGTGCCTGGAGTGCCTCTGGCGTCGGTGGGGCCAACGTCCTGACTTTC
>TRBJ2-7|17|TRBV5-1|.|.
CASSLSGTDKSSYEQYF
TGCGCCAGCAGCTTGAGTGGGACGGACAAATCCTCCTACGAGCAGTACTTC
>TRBJ2-4|14|TRBV7-2|many|.
CASSLVGGPGIQYF
TGTGCCAGCAGCTTAGTCGGGGGGCCCGGCATTCAGTACTTC
>TRBJ2-7|13|TRBV20-1|.|.
CSARSRQNYEQYF
TGCAGTGCTAGATCGAGACAAAACTACGAGCAGTACTTC
>TRBJ1-6|11|TRBV6-1|.|.
CASMGGSPLHF
TGTGCCAGCATGGGGGGTTCACCCCTCCACTTT
>TRBJ1-2|13|TRBV2|many|.
CASRGGGNYGYTF
TGTGCCAGCAGGGGCGGGGGGAACTATGGCTACACCTTC
>TRBJ2-5|13|TRBV19|.|.
CASRPQAAEAQYF
TGTGCCAGTAGACCTCAGGCCGCAGAGGCCCAGTACTTC
>TRBJ1-1|13|TRBV28|many|TRBD1
CASTRQGLTEAFF
TGTGCCAGCACGAGACAGGGACTGACTGAAGCTTTCTTT
>TRBJ2-7|13|TRBV6-1|.|TRBD2
CASRTSGPYEQYF
TGTGCCAGCCGGACTAGCGGACCCTACGAGCAGTACTTC
>TRBJ2-7|14|TRBV27|many|.
CASSFGGHLYEQYF
TGTGCCAGCAGTTTCGGAGGGCACCTCTACGAGCAGTACTTC